This entry is about one TCR beta chain. Its antigen is currently unknown. The sample is drawn from a study of glioma-infiltrating T cells. The study's findings and limits: Only very few CDR3 sequences appeared in both tissue and blood. Non-neoplastic patients had below-expected tissue-blood divergence, while all gliomas exceeded expectation.

Using RNA template, CDR3s of TCR alpha and beta were amplified with iRepertoire arm-PCR. Input was about 85-450 ng of tissue mRNA or PBMC total RNA. Each CDR3 protein gets one entry after TCRdb re-called the multiplex PCR reads with MiXCR. The sample consists of 150,000 or so distinct CDR3 sequences, about two fifths of them appearing once. Sequenced: glioma tissue, nonneoplastic brain tissue, or PBMCs (not recorded which). This TCR derives from a human donor with low-grade glioma or glioblastoma, undergoing nonglioma brain surgery, or in good health (not recorded which).

As DNA, the CDR3 is TGTGCCAGCAGTGAATCAGACAGGAAGAACACTGAAGCTTTCTTT. As protein: CASSESDRKNTEAFF. This rearrangement joins TRBV25-1 to TRBJ1-1; perhaps TRBD1 as D (6 bases). The V gene lost 1 base and the J gene lost 1 base, with 10 bases spanning the gap. CDR1 and CDR2 (germline): MGHDK, SYGVNS. The CDR3 covers 15 residues.